Following are 11 T cell receptor beta chains from one sample sequenced in a study of control samples from healthy donors and cancer patients. Measured with immunoSEQ multiplex PCR; TCRdb has only the in-frame clones, and not every one. Seen here are 70,000 to 75,000 clones, less than 90% observed once, and the top ten hold 3% to 4%. The source material was blood. The receptors shown here come from a woman in her fifties or sixties in good health.

In this sample, this clone turned up once. V is TRBV7-8 and J is TRBJ1-6, with a weak D call TRBD1 (5 bases). The CDR3 sequence is 17 residues long. Trimming shortened V by 2 bases and J by 0 bases, and 11 bases separated the two germline ends. Per germline, CDR1 SGHVS and CDR2 FQNEAQ. For the CDR3, the DNA is TGTGCCAGCAGCTTACGGGGCGGGGCCTCCTATAATTCACCCCTCCACTTT. Amino acids: CASSLRGGASYNSPLHF.

V gene TRBV15 combines with J gene TRBJ1-5, with TRBD1 identical over 9 bases. The CDR3 length is 20 residues. Looked up from germline, CDR1 is LNHNV and CDR2 is YYDKDF (reference sequence). V lost 1 base and J lost 1; bases outside the gene matches: 14. CDR3 loop: CATSRVLSLGQGRSNQPQHF. CDR3 nucleotides: TGTGCCACCAGCAGAGTCTTGAGTCTGGGACAGGGAAGGAGCAATCAGCCCCAGCATTTT.

The rearrangement links TRBV28 to TRBJ2-7; D unresolved. The ends were cut back, 5 bases at V and 3 bases at J, with 5 bases in the middle. Germline-derived CDR1 and CDR2 are MDHEN and SYDVKM. This CDR3 region has 11 residues. The CDR3 DNA follows: TGTGCCAGCAGTCCTGACTACGAGCAGTACTTC. Protein sequence: CASSPDYEQYF.

The CDR3 DNA reads as TGCAGCGCAGGACTAGCGGGAGGGCCAGACGGGGAGCTGTTTTTT. Its protein product is CSAGLAGGPDGELFF. V and J are TRBV29-1 and TRBJ2-2, with TRBD2 matching over 15 bases. CDR3 length: 15 residues. V was clipped by 7 bases and J by 7 bases; unmatched bases: 7. CDR1 is SQVTM and CDR2 is ANQGSEA in the germline V gene.

The V call is TRBV25-1, the J call TRBJ2-5; 10 nucleotides align to TRBD2. The CDR3 consists of 15 residues. Trimming took 7 bases from V and 2 from J; bases not matched to a gene: 7. Germline V gene sequence: CDR1 MGHDK, CDR2 SYGVNS. CDR3 sequence (DNA): TGTGCCAGCACCGGACTAGCGGTGGGGCAAGAGACCCAGTACTTC. This codes for CASTGLAVGQETQYF.

The rearrangement uses TRBV25-1 and TRBJ2-7; D ambiguous. Trimming removed 2 bases at V and 7 bases at J, with 9 bases between. Germline assignment: CDR1 MGHDK and CDR2 SYGVNS. CDR3 length: 12 residues. As DNA, the CDR3 is TGTGCCAGCAGTGAAGTAAGAGGAGAGCAGTACTTC. It yields the protein CASSEVRGEQYF.

This clone has just one count. This chain joins TRBV6-1 and TRBJ1-4; tentatively, D is TRBD1 (5 bases). The CDR3 totals 14 residues. The V gene lost 3 bases and the J gene lost 8 bases, with 13 bases spanning the gap. Germline V gene data show CDR1 as MNHNS and CDR2 as SASEGT. For the CDR3, the DNA is TGTGCCAGCAGTGAGGGCAGGGTTGGCGAAAAACTGTTTTTT. It yields the protein CASSEGRVGEKLFF.

Remarks on this clone: Other DNA sequences in this sample translate to the same CDR3. The J gene is TRBJ1-2, the V gene TRBV10-2, with a weak D call TRBD1 (6 bases). CDR1 is WSHSY, CDR2 SAAADI, per germline. The germline V and J ends were trimmed by 7 bases and 7 bases, with 19 bases remaining between them. The CDR3 is 14 amino acids. This CDR3 is CASTPTGRSGGYTF. The CDR3 DNA sequence: TGCGCCAGCACCCCCACAGGGAGGAGCGGTGGCTACACCTTC.

In its sample, this clone was seen once. An end of the junction does not agree with germline; a read error may underlie this. CDR3 nucleotide sequence: TGCGCCAGCAGTGAGGAGGTGGGACCTATAAAGGCGCACTTC. Translating it yields CASSEEVGPIKAHF. The chain joins TRBV10-2 to TRBJ2-7; D possibly matches TRBD1 or TRBD2 (5 bases each). The CDR3 is 14 amino acids. Germline V gene lookup returns CDR1 WSHSY and CDR2 SAAADI.

This chain joins TRBV18 and TRBJ2-7, with unresolved D. Germline CDR1 is KGHSH and CDR2 is LQKENI. V lost 2 bases and J lost 6, with 14 bases in between. This CDR3 has 14 amino acids. CDR3 region: CASSPDFSTSEQYF. For the CDR3, the DNA is TGTGCCAGCTCACCAGACTTTTCGACCTCCGAGCAGTACTTC.

This sequence joins TRBV6-5 and TRBJ2-2; D gene uncertain. The CDR3 sequence is 11 residues long. The V end lost 2 bases, the J end lost 6 bases, and 1 base lay between the germline ends. Germline CDR1 reads MNHEY; CDR2 reads SVGAGI. The CDR3 region is CASSYAGELFF. Here the CDR3 DNA reads TGTGCCAGCAGTTACGCCGGGGAGCTGTTTTTT.